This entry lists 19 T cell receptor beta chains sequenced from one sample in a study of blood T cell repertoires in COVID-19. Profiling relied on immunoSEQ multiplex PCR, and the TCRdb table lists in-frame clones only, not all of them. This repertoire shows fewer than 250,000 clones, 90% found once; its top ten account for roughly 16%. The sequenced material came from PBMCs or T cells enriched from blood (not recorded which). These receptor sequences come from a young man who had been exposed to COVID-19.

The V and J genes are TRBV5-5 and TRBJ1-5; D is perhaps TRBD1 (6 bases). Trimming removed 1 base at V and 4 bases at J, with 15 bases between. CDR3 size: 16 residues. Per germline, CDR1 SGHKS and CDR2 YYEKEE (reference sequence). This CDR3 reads CASSLTTGIGNQPQHF. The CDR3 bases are TGTGCCAGCAGCTTGACCACAGGGATCGGGAATCAGCCCCAGCATTTT.

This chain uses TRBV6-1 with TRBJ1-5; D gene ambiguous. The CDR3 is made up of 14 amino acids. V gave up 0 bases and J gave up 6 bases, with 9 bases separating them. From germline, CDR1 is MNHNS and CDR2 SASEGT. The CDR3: CASSEAGEVQPQHF. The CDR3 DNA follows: TGTGCCAGCAGTGAAGCCGGGGAGGTTCAGCCCCAGCATTTT.

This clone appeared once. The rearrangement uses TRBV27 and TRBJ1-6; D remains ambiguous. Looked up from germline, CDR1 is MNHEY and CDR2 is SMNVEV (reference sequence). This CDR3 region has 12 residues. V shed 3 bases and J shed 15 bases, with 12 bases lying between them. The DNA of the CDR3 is TGTGCCAGCAGTTTTAGTGCCCGGGACCTCCACTTT. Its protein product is CASSFSARDLHF.

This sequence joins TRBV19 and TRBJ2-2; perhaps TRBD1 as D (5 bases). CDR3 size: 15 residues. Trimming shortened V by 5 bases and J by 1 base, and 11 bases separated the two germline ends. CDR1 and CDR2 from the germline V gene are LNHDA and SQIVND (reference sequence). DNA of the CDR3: TGTGCCAGTAGTCTACCAGGGTGGAACACCGGGGAGCTGTTTTTT. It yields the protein CASSLPGWNTGELFF.

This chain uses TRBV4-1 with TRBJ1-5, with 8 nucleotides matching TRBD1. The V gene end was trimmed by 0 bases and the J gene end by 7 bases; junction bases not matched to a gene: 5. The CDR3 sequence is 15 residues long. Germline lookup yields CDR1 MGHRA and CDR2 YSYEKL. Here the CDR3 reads CASSQEDRVYQPQHF. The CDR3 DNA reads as TGCGCCAGCAGCCAAGAGGACAGGGTTTACCAGCCCCAGCATTTT.

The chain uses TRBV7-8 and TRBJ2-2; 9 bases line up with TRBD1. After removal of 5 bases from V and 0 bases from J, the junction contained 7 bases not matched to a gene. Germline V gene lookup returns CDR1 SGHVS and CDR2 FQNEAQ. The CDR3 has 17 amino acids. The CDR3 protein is CASSRGTGMTNTGELFF. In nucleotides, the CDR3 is TGTGCCAGCAGCAGAGGGACAGGGATGACGAACACCGGGGAGCTGTTTTTT. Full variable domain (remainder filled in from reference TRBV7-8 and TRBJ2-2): GAGVSQSPRYKVAKRGQDVALRCDPISGHVSLFWYQQALGQGPEFLTYFQNEAQLDKSGLPSDRFFAERPEGSVSTLKIQRTQQEDSAVYLCASSRGTGMTNTGELFFGEGSRLTVL.

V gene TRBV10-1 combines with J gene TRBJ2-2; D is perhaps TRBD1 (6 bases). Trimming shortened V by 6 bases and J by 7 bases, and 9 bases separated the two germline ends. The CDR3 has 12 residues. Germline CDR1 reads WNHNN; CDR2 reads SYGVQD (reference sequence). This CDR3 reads CASSPGVGELFF. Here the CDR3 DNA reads TGCGCCAGCAGCCCAGGGGTCGGGGAGCTGTTTTTT.

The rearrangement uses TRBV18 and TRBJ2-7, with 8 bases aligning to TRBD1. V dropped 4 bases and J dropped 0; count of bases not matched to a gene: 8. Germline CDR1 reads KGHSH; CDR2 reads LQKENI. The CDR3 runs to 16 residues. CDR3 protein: CASSQDGQGGSYEQYF. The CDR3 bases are TGTGCCAGCTCACAGGATGGACAGGGCGGCTCCTACGAGCAGTACTTC.

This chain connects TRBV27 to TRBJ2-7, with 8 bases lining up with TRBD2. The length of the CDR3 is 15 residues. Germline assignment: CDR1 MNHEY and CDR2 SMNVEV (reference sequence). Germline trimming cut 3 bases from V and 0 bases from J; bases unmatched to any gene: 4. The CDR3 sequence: CASSFLGGGSYEQYF. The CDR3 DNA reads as TGTGCCAGCAGTTTTCTCGGGGGGGGCTCCTACGAGCAGTACTTC.

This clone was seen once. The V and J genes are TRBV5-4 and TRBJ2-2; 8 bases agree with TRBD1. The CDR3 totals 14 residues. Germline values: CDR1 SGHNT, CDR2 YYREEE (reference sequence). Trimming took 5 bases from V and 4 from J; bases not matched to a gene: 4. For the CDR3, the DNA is TGTGCCAGCAGTTCGGACAGGGCCACCGGGGAGCTGTTTTTT. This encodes CASSSDRATGELFF. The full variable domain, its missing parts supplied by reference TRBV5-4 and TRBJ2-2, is ETGVTQSPTHLIKTRGQQVTLRCSSQSGHNTVSWYQQALGQGPQFIFQYYREEENGRGNFPPRFSGLQFPNYSSELNVNALELDDSALYLCASSSDRATGELFFGEGSRLTVL.

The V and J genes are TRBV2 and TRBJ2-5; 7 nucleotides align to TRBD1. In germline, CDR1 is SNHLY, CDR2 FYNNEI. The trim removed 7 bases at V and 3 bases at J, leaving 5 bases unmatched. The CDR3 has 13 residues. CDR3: CASNWDRKETQYF. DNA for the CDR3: TGTGCCAGCAATTGGGACAGAAAAGAGACCCAGTACTTC.

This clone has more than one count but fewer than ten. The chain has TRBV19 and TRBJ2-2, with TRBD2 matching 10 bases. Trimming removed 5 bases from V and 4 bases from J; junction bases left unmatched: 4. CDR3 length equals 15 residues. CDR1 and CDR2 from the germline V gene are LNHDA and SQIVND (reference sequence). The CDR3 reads CASSVAGGFTGELFF. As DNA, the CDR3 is TGTGCCAGTAGTGTAGCGGGGGGATTCACCGGGGAGCTGTTTTTT.

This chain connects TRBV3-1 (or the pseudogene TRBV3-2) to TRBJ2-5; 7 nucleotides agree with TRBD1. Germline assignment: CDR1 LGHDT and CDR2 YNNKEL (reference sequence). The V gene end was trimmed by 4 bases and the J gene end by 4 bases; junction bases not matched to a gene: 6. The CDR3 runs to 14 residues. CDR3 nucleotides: TGTGCCAGCAGCCCTCCCAGGGGGAGAGAGACCCAGTACTTC. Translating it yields CASSPPRGRETQYF.

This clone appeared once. The CDR3 spells CASRLAGGPNEQFF. The DNA of the CDR3 is TGTGCCAGCAGATTAGCGGGGGGGCCCAATGAGCAGTTCTTC. The rearrangement uses TRBV5-4 and TRBJ2-1; the match to TRBD2 covers 11 bases. The CDR3 totals 14 residues. CDR1 SGHNT and CDR2 YYREEE come from the germline V gene (reference sequence). J gave up 6 bases and V 5 bases, and 4 bases lay outside the gene matches.

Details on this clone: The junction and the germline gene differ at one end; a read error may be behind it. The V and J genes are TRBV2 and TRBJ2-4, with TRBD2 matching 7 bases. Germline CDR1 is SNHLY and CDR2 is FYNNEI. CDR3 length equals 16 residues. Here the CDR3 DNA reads TGTGCAAGCAGTGAGGGTAGCGGGCTCCCCAAAAACATTCAGTACTTC. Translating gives CASSEGSGLPKNIQYF.

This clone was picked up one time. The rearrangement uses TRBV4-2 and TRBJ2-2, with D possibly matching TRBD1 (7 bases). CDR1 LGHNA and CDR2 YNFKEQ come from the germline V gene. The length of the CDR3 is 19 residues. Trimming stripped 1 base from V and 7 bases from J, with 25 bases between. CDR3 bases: TGTGCCAGCAGCCAAGGGGAACAGGGGAGCCCCCAGGAGGGCGGGGAGCTGTTTTTT. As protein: CASSQGEQGSPQEGGELFF.

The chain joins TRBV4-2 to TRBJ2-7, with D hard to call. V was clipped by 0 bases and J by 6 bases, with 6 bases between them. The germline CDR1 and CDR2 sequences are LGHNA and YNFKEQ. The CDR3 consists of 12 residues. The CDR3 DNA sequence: TGTGCCAGCAGCCAAGATCGGAGCGAGCAGTACTTC. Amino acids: CASSQDRSEQYF.

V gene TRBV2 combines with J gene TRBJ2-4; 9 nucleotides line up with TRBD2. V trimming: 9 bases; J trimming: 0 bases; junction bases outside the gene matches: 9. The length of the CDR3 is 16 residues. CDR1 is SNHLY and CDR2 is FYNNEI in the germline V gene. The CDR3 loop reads CASLSGGILAKNIQYF. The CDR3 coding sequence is TGTGCCAGTTTGAGCGGGGGGATCCTAGCCAAAAACATTCAGTACTTC. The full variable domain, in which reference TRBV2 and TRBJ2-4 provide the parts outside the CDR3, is EPEVTQTPSHQVTQMGQEVILRCVPISNHLYFYWYRQILGQKVEFLVSFYNNEISEKSEIFDDQFSVERPDGSNFTLKIRSTKLEDSAMYFCASLSGGILAKNIQYFGAGTRLSVL.

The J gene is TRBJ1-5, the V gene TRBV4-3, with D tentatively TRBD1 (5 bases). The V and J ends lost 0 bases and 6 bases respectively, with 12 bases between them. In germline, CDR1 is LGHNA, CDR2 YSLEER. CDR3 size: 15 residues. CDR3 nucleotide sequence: TGCGCCAGCAGCCAAGATGGCGGGGGGGGTCAGCCCCAGCATTTT. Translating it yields CASSQDGGGGQPQHF.